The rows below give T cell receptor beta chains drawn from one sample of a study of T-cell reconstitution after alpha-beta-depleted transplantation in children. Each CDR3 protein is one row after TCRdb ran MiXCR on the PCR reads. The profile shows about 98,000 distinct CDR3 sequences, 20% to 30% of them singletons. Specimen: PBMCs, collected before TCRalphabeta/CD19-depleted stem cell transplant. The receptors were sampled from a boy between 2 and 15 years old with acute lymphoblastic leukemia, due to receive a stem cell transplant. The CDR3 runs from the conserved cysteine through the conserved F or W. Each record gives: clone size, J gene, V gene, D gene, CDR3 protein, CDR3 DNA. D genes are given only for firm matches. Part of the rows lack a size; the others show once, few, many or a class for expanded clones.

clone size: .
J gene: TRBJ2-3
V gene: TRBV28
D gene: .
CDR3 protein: CASLQPPRTDTQYF
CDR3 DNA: TGTGCCAGCCTCCAGCCCCCTCGCACAGATACGCAGTATTTT

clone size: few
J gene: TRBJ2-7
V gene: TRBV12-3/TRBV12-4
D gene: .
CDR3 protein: CATANSYEQYF
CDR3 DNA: TGTGCCACCGCGAACTCCTACGAGCAGTACTTC

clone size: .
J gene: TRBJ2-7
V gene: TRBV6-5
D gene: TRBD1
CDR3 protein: CASSYRDRHYEQYF
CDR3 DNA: TGTGCCAGCAGTTACCGGGACAGACACTACGAGCAGTACTTC

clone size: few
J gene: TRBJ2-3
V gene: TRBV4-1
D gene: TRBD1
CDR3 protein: CASRNQGALTDTQYF
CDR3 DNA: TGCGCCAGCAGGAACCAGGGGGCCCTCACAGATACGCAGTATTTT

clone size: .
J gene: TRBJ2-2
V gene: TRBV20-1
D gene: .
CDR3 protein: CSARTGGELFF
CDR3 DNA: TGCAGTGCTCGGACCGGCGGGGAGCTGTTTTTT

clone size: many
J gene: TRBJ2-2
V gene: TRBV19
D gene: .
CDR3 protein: CASSIEPNAEELFF
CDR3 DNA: TGTGCCAGTAGTATAGAACCAAACGCTGAGGAGCTGTTTTTT

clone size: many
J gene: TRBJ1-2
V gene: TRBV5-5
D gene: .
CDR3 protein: CASSLTRENYGYTF
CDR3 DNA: TGTGCCAGCAGCTTGACCAGGGAGAACTATGGCTACACCTTC

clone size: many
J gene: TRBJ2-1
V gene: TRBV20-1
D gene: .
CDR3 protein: CSASHSGGASEQFF
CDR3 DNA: TGCAGTGCTAGCCATAGCGGAGGGGCGAGTGAGCAGTTCTTC

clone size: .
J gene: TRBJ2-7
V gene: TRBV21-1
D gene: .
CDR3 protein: CASSKVEPTGNPYEQYF
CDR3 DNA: TGTGCCAGCAGCAAAGTGGAACCCACAGGGAACCCCTACGAGCAGTACTTC

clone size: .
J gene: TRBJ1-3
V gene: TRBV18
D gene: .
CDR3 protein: CASSPMTEGNTIYF
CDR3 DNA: TGTGCCAGCTCACCAATGACCGAGGGAAACACCATATATTTT

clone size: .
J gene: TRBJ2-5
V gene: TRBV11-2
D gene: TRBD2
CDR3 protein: CASSLLLVIAGEETQYF
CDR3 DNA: TGTGCCAGCAGCTTACTTCTGGTGATAGCGGGGGAAGAGACCCAGTACTTC

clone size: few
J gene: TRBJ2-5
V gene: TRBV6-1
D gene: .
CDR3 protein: CASSPTTSGTETQYF
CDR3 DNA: TGTGCCAGCAGTCCTACGACTAGTGGTACTGAGACCCAGTACTTC

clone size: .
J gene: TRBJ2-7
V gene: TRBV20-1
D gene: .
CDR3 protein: CSARRSGRGHEQYF
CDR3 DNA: TGCAGTGCTAGGCGCTCCGGTAGGGGCCACGAGCAGTACTTC

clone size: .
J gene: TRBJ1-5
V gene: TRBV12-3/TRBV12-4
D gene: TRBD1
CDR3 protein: CASSLAGQGNQPQHF
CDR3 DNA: TGTGCCAGCAGCTTGGCCGGACAGGGTAATCAGCCCCAGCATTTT

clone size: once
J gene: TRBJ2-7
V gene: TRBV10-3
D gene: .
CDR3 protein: CAFSEFPGEQYF
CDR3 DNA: TGTGCCTTCAGTGAGTTTCCCGGGGAGCAGTACTTC

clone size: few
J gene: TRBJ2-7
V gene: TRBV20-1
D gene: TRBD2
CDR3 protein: CSAPEGRGTSAVFEQYF
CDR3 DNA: TGCAGTGCACCCGAAGGGAGGGGAACTAGCGCTGTCTTCGAGCAGTACTTC

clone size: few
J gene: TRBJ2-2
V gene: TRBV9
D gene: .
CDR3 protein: CASSVNPSAGSGGELFF
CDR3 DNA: TGTGCCAGCAGCGTCAACCCGTCGGCAGGGTCTGGCGGGGAGCTGTTTTTT

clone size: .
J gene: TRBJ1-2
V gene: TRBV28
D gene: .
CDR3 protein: CASSLGWSTYGYTF
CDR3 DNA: TGTGCCAGCAGTTTAGGGTGGTCCACCTATGGCTACACCTTC

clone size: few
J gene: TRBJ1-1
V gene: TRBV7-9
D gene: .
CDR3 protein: CASSLGGRGLTEAFF
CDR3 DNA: TGTGCCAGCAGCTTAGGGGGGCGCGGGCTCACTGAAGCTTTCTTT

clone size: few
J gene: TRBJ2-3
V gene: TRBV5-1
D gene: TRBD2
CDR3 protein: CASSLQGLAGTDTQYF
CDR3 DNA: TGCGCCAGCAGCTTACAGGGACTAGCGGGGACAGATACGCAGTATTTT

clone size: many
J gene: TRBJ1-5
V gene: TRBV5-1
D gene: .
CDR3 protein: CASSLWGDNQPQHF
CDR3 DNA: TGCGCCAGCAGCTTGTGGGGCGACAATCAGCCCCAGCATTTT

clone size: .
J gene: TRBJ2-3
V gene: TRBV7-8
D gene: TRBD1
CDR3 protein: CASSPPRQGMGTDTQYF
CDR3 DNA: TGTGCCAGCAGCCCACCCCGACAGGGGATGGGCACAGATACGCAGTATTTT

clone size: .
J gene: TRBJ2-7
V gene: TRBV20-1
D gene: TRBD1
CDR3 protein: CSASPRDRAQLYEQYF
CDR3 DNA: TGCAGTGCTAGCCCCCGGGACAGGGCCCAACTCTACGAGCAGTACTTC

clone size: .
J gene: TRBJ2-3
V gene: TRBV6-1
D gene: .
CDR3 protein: CASRPSAATDTQYF
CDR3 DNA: TGTGCCAGCAGACCTAGCGCCGCCACAGATACGCAGTATTTT

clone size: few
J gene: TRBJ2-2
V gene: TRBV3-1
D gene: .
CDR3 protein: CASSQVGYTGELFF
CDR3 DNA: TGTGCCAGCAGCCAAGTCGGGTACACCGGGGAGCTGTTTTTT

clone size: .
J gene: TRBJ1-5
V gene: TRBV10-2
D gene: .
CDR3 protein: CASSGGAQPQHF
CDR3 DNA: TGTGCCAGCAGCGGGGGCGCCCAGCCCCAGCATTTT

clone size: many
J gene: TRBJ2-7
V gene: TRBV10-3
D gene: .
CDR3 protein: CAIRGTGTSYEQYF
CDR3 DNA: TGTGCCATCAGGGGTACCGGGACTTCCTACGAGCAGTACTTC

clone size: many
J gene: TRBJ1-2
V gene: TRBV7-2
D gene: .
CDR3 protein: CASSLRGAHNYGYTF
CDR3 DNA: TGTGCCAGCAGCTTACGGGGGGCGCATAACTATGGCTACACCTTC

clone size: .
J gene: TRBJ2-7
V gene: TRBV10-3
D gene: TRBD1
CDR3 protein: CAISELRTGFEQYF
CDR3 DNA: TGTGCCATCAGTGAGTTGAGGACAGGGTTCGAGCAGTACTTC

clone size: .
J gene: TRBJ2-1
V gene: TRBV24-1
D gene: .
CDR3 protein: CATGVTGPSEQFF
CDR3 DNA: TGTGCCACCGGGGTAACAGGGCCGAGTGAGCAGTTCTTC

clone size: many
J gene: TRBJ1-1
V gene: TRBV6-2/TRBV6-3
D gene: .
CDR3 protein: CASSYGPYTEAFF
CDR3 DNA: TGTGCCAGCAGTTACGGACCCTACACTGAAGCTTTCTTT

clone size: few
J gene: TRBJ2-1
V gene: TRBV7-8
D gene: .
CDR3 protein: CASSFLRDNNEQFF
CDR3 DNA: TGTGCCAGCAGCTTTTTAAGGGACAACAATGAGCAGTTCTTC

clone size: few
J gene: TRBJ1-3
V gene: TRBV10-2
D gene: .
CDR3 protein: CASSFSDSSGNTIYF
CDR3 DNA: TGCGCCAGCAGCTTCAGCGACAGCTCTGGAAACACCATATATTTT